This T cell receptor beta chain emerged from a study of T cells in Graves' hyperthyroidism and ophthalmopathy. Trimming cost V 4 bases and J 2 bases, with 8 bases left between them. CDR1 SGHNT and CDR2 YENEEA come from the germline V gene. The CDR3 totals 13 residues. Amplified regions were TCR beta CDR3 sequences from RNA transcripts. The study used the HTBI primer set for a first-round RT-PCR of the TCR CDR3. TCRdb fed the multiplex PCR reads into MiXCR, producing one record per CDR3 protein. The table shows 240,000 or so distinct CDR3 sequences, with around 15% occurring only once. The J gene is TRBJ1-1, the V gene TRBV11-3; D is unclear. Sequenced input: blood. This sequence was found in a young woman with Graves' ophthalmopathy. The CDR3 nucleotides are TGTGCCAGCAGCTCTACAGATAACACTGAAGCTTTCTTT. Translated, it gives CASSSTDNTEAFF.